This note documents a single T cell receptor beta chain sequence. The CDR3 spans 14 residues. The germline gives CDR1 MNHEY, CDR2 SVGAGI. V lost 8 bases, J lost 0 bases, and 4 bases stayed unmatched. The data derive from a study of blood T cell repertoires in COVID-19. About the research overall: Sample material is recorded as cDNA or gDNA derived from T cells, B-cell-depleted T cells, or PBMCs.

Here immunoSEQ multiplex PCR was the method, and the copy in TCRdb shows in-frame clones only, minus some. The table lists hundreds of thousands of clones, 75% to 90% of them singletons. This TCR derives from a woman aged 40 to 55 with acute COVID-19. The chain uses TRBV6-5 and TRBJ1-5; 7 bases agree with TRBD1. Source material: PBMCs or T cells enriched from blood (not recorded which). The CDR3 reads CASEGQISNQPQHF. For the CDR3, the DNA is TGTGCCAGCGAGGGACAGATTAGCAATCAGCCCCAGCATTTT.